A selection of T cell receptor beta chains follows, all from one sample in a study of blood T cell repertoires in COVID-19. Clones were read by immunoSEQ multiplex PCR, and TCRdb kept only the in-frame ones, dropping some. The repertoire includes over 150,000 clones, 80% to 90% of them detected once, and approximately 12% sits in the top ten. Sequencing input: peripheral blood. The origin of the receptors is a woman between 65 and 79 years old with COVID-19, enrolled during active disease. Each CDR3 is given with its conserved first and last residue. Fields, in order: V gene, clone size, D gene, J gene, CDR3 DNA, CDR3 protein. A D gene is named only where the DNA matches it firmly. Clone size appears in some rows only: once, few, many, or a class for an expanded clone.

>TRBV3-1/TRBV3-2|.|.|TRBJ2-3
TGTGCCAGCAGCCAACTTCGGGTTAGCACAGATACGCAGTATTTT
CASSQLRVSTDTQYF
>TRBV9|.|.|TRBJ1-3
TGTGCCAGCAGCCAGGACCGGGATCGAAACACCATATATTTT
CASSQDRDRNTIYF
>TRBV30|.|.|TRBJ1-5
TGTGCCTGGAGTGTACCGGGACTGCTGTCCAATCAGCCCCAGCATTTT
CAWSVPGLLSNQPQHF
>TRBV15|.|.|TRBJ2-5
TGTGCCACCAGCAGAGATCCAGCGGAAGAGACCCAGTACTTC
CATSRDPAEETQYF
>TRBV3-1/TRBV3-2|.|.|TRBJ2-1
TGTGCCAGCAGCCAAGATCGTGGCGGAGGGCTCTCCTACAATGAGCAGTTCTTC
CASSQDRGGGLSYNEQFF
>TRBV29-1|.|TRBD1|TRBJ1-4
TGCAGCGCCCTAGAATGGGCGGACAGGACGAAGGAAAAACTGTTTTTT
CSALEWADRTKEKLFF
>TRBV5-1|.|.|TRBJ1-2
TGCGCCAGCAGCTTGGTCGGGGGGACCTATGGCTACACCTTC
CASSLVGGTYGYTF
>TRBV4-2|.|TRBD1|TRBJ2-1
TGTGCCAGCAGCCCCCGCCGCTGGAGACAGGGGCGGGTCGGCTCCTACAATGAGCAGTTCTTC
CASSPRRWRQGRVGSYNEQFF
>TRBV19|.|.|TRBJ2-1
TGTGCCAGTAGTATAGCAGGTACTAGCCCCTACAATGAGCAGTTCTTC
CASSIAGTSPYNEQFF
>TRBV11-2|few|TRBD1|TRBJ1-2
TGTGCCAGCAGCTTAGCCGGGGGGACAGGGGGCGCTGACTATGGCTACACCTTC
CASSLAGGTGGADYGYTF
>TRBV6-5|many|.|TRBJ1-1
TGTGCCAGCAGCCAAACAGGGCGTAGGGAAGCTTTCTTT
CASSQTGRREAFF
>TRBV29-1|.|TRBD2|TRBJ2-1
TGCAGCGTTGAAGGGCTAGCGGGAGTGAATGAGCAGTTCTTC
CSVEGLAGVNEQFF
>TRBV29-1|few|.|TRBJ1-5
TGCAGCGTTCTAGAGGGCAATCAGCCCCAGCATTTT
CSVLEGNQPQHF
>TRBV4-2|once|.|TRBJ1-5
TGTGCCAGCAGCCAAGGATTGGGGGCCGGGGATCAGCCCCAGCATTTT
CASSQGLGAGDQPQHF
>TRBV6-5|.|TRBD1|TRBJ2-7
TGTGCCAGCAGTAAGAACAGGGGTGACCCCTACGAGCAGTACTTC
CASSKNRGDPYEQYF
>TRBV6-5|.|.|TRBJ2-7
TGTGCCAGCAGTTACCCGACTAGTCGCGAGCAGTACTTC
CASSYPTSREQYF
>TRBV5-5|.|.|TRBJ1-4
TGTGCCAGCAGCTTATTCAACAGTAATGAAAAACTGTTTTTT
CASSLFNSNEKLFF
>TRBV6-1|once|.|TRBJ1-5
TGTGCCAGCAGTGAAGGAAGGGGGTGGAATCAGCCCCAGCATTTT
CASSEGRGWNQPQHF
>TRBV6-5|.|.|TRBJ1-5
TGTGCCAGCAGTTACTCGGGCACAGGGAATCAGCCCCAGCATTTT
CASSYSGTGNQPQHF
>TRBV6-5|few|.|TRBJ2-2
TGTGCCAGCAGTTACAGTCCGCGAACCGGGGAGCTGTTTTTT
CASSYSPRTGELFF
>TRBV14|.|.|TRBJ1-6
TGTGCCAGCAGCCAAGACAGGGGTAGGTCCCTCCACTTT
CASSQDRGRSLHF
>TRBV28|.|.|TRBJ2-7
TGTGCCAGCACCCGAGACAGAACCTACGAGCAGTACTTC
CASTRDRTYEQYF
>TRBV5-6|.|.|TRBJ1-2
TGTGCCAGCAGCTTGGTTGGAGGGCGGGCTGGCTACACCTTC
CASSLVGGRAGYTF
>TRBV27|.|.|TRBJ1-1
TGTGCCAGCAGTAAATTGTTCATGAACACTGAAGCTTTCTTT
CASSKLFMNTEAFF
>TRBV30|once|.|TRBJ1-5
TGTGCCTGGAGTATCAGTATGAATCAGCCCCAGCATTTT
CAWSISMNQPQHF
>TRBV7-3|.|TRBD1|TRBJ2-1
TGTGCCAGCAGCCCCGGACAGGGGGCTGATGAGCAGTTCTTC
CASSPGQGADEQFF
>TRBV29-1|.|TRBD1|TRBJ2-3
TGCAGCGGAACCGGGACAGGGGCAGATACGCAGTATTTT
CSGTGTGADTQYF
>TRBV19|.|.|TRBJ2-2
TGTGCCGGGGAGAGGACAGCGAACACCGGGGAGCTGTTTTTT
CAGERTANTGELFF
>TRBV5-5|.|TRBD2|TRBJ2-7
TGTGCCAGCAGCTTGGGACTAGCGGACTCCTACGAGCAGTACTTC
CASSLGLADSYEQYF
>TRBV21-1|.|.|TRBJ2-7
TGTGCCAGCAGCCCCCGGGACAGACCCTACGAGCAGTACTTC
CASSPRDRPYEQYF
>TRBV15|.|.|TRBJ1-5
TGTGCCACCAGCGGGGGAGGGGGACAATCCAATCAGCCCCAGCATTTT
CATSGGGGQSNQPQHF
>TRBV30|once|.|TRBJ1-1
TGTGCCTGGAAAACGCTTTGGAGTGAAGCTTTCTTT
CAWKTLWSEAFF
>TRBV6-5|.|TRBD1|TRBJ1-5
TGTGCCAGCAGTTCCGGGACAGGGGGCAATCAGCCCCAGCATTTT
CASSSGTGGNQPQHF
>TRBV19|few|TRBD1|TRBJ2-7
TGTGCCAGTAGTATATGGCAAGACGGGACAGGGACCCACGAGCAGTACTTC
CASSIWQDGTGTHEQYF
>TRBV6-5|once|.|TRBJ1-1
TGTGCCAGCAGTCCGGGAGTAGAAAAAGCTTTCTTT
CASSPGVEKAFF
>TRBV2|.|TRBD2|TRBJ2-1
TGTGCCAGCAAGGGCGGGAGGTGGAATGAGCAGTTCTTC
CASKGGRWNEQFF
>TRBV30|once|TRBD1|TRBJ1-6
TGTGCCTGGCAGACAGGGGGGAATTCACCCCTCCACTTT
CAWQTGGNSPLHF
>TRBV5-4|.|.|TRBJ2-3
TGTGCCAGCAGCCCAGAGGCTCGATCACTACCCACAGATACGCAGTATTTT
CASSPEARSLPTDTQYF
>TRBV28|.|.|TRBJ2-3
TGTGCCAGCAGTTTTGACTCCCGGGCGCAGTATTTT
CASSFDSRAQYF
>TRBV29-1|.|TRBD2|TRBJ2-1
TGCAGCGTTGAAGGTCACGGGAGGGCCTACAATGAGCAGTTCTTC
CSVEGHGRAYNEQFF
>TRBV12-5|once|TRBD2|TRBJ2-1
TGTGCTAGTGGTTTGGTAGGACTAGCGGGAGTAGGGCAGTTCTTC
CASGLVGLAGVGQFF
>TRBV27|.|.|TRBJ2-7
TGTGCCAGCAGCCGTGACAGCGTACCGCTCGAGCAGTACTTC
CASSRDSVPLEQYF
>TRBV7-2|.|.|TRBJ1-3
TGTGCCAGCAGCTTAGCGCGGGACACCATATATTTT
CASSLARDTIYF
>TRBV19|once|TRBD2|TRBJ2-5
TGTGCCAGTAGTATAGAAGGCCGGAGGGCTAGCGGGACCCAAGAGACCCAGTACTTC
CASSIEGRRASGTQETQYF
>TRBV30|.|.|TRBJ2-1
TGTGCCTGGAACAATTACAATGAGCAGTTCTTC
CAWNNYNEQFF
>TRBV5-1|.|TRBD2|TRBJ2-1
TGCGCCAGCAGCTCCCCTGGGGTCGCGGGAGTGGGAGGGTCCTACAATGAGCAGTTCTTC
CASSSPGVAGVGGSYNEQFF
>TRBV2|.|.|TRBJ1-2
TGTGCCAGCAGTACAGATAACTATGGCTACACCTTC
CASSTDNYGYTF
>TRBV6-1|.|.|TRBJ1-1
TGTGCCAGCAGTGATCTTTACAGTGAAGGTTTCTTT
CASSDLYSEGFF
>TRBV30|.|TRBD1|TRBJ1-2
TGTGCCTGGGATGACAGGGACAGGGGAAACTATGGCTACACCTTC
CAWDDRDRGNYGYTF
>TRBV7-6|.|.|TRBJ1-1
TGTGCCGGCAGCTTTGGGTTAGGCAGGAAGAACACTGAAGCTTTCTTT
CAGSFGLGRKNTEAFF
>TRBV7-9|.|TRBD2|TRBJ2-7
TGTGCCAGCAGAATCGGGGGGTTAACCTACGAGCAGTACTTC
CASRIGGLTYEQYF
>TRBV6-5|.|.|TRBJ1-5
TGTGCCAGCAGTCCCCGAGGTCGTCCCCAGCATTTT
CASSPRGRPQHF
>TRBV3-1/TRBV3-2|.|TRBD2|TRBJ2-5
TGTGCCAGCAGCCAAGATTTGGCTAGCGGGCAAGAGACCCAGTACTTC
CASSQDLASGQETQYF
>TRBV25-1|.|.|TRBJ2-6
TGTGCCAGCAGCGTTACTGGACAAACACTTTCTGGGGCCAACGTCCTGACTTTC
CASSVTGQTLSGANVLTF
>TRBV5-5|.|TRBD1|TRBJ1-5
TGTGCCAGCAGCTCGACGCCGGGACAGGGGTATGATCAGCCCCAGCATTTT
CASSSTPGQGYDQPQHF
>TRBV5-6|few|TRBD1|TRBJ1-2
TGTGCCAGCAGCTTGGATCGACAGGGGGCGCTTAATGGCTACACCTTC
CASSLDRQGALNGYTF
>TRBV7-8|.|TRBD1|TRBJ2-4
TGTGCCAGCAGCCAGGGGGATCTCCGGAACATTCAGTACTTC
CASSQGDLRNIQYF
>TRBV29-1|few|.|TRBJ2-7
TGCAGCGTTGAGAATACAGGGGGGGTAGAGCAGTACTTC
CSVENTGGVEQYF
>TRBV7-9|few|TRBD1|TRBJ1-2
TGTGCCAGCAGCCTTCTGGACAGGGTAGCGACAAACTATGGCTACACCTTC
CASSLLDRVATNYGYTF